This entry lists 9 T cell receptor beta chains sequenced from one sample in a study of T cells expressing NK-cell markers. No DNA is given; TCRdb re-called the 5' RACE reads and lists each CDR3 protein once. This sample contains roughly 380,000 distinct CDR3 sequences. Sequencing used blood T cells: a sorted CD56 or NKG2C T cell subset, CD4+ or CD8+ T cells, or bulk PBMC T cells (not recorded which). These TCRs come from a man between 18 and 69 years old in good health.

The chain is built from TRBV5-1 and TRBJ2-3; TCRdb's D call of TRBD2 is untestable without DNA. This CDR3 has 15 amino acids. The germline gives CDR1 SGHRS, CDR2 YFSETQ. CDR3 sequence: CASSLEASGGATQYF.

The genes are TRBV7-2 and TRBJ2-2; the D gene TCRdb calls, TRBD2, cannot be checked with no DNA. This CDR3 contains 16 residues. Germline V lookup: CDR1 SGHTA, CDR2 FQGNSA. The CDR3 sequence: CASSLGDGGGSGELFF.

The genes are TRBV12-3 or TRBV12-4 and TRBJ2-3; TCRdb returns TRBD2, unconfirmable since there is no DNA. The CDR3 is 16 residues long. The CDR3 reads CASTDSPGHLRNTQYF.

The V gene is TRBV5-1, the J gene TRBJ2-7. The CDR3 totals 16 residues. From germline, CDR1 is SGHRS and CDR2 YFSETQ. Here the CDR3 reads CASSRPSIFSSYEQYF.

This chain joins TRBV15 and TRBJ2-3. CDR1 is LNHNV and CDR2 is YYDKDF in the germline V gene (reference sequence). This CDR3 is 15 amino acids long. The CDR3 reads CATSRDNVRTDTQYF.

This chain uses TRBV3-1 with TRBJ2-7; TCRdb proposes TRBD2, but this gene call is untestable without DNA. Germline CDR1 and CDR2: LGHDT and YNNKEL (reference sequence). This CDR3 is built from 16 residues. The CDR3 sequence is CASSHRPISRVYEQYF.

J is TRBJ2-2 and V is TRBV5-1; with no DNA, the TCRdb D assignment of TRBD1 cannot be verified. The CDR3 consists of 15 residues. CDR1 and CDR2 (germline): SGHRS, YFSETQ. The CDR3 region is CASSGDRTNTGELFF.

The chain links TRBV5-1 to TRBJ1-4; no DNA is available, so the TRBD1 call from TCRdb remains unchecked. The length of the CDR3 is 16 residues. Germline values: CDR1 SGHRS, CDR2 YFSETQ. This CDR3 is CASSFGGSATNEKLFF.

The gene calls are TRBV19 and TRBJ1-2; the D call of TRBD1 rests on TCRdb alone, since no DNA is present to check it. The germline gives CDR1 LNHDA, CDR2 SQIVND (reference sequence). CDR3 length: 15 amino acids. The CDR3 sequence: CASSIYPGQFYGYTF.